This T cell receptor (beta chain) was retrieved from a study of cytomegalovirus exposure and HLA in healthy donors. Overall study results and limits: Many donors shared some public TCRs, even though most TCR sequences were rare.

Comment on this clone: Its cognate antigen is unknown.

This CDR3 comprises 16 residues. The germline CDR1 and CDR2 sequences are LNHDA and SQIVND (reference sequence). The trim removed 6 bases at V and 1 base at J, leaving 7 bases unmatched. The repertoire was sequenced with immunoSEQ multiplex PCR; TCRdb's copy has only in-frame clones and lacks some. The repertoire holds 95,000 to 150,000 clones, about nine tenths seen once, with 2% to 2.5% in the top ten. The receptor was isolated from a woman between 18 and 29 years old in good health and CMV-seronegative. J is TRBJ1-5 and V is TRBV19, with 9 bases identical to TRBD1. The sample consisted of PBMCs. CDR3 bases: TGTGCCAGTAGGGTTACAGGGGGCTTGAGCAATCAGCCCCAGCATTTT. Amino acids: CASRVTGGLSNQPQHF.